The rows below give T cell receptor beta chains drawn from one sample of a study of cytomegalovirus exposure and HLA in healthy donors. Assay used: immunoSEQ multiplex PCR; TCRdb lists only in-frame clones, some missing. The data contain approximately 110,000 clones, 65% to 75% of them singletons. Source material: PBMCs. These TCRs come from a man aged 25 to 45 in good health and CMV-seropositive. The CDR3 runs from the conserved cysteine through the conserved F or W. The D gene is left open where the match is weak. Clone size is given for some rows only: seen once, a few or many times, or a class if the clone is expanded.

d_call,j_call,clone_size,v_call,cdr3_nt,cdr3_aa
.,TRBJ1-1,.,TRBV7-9,TGTGCCAGCAGCTTAGCGATCGGGGGGGACACTGAAGCTTTCTTT,CASSLAIGGDTEAFF
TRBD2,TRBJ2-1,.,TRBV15,TGTGCCACCAGGGGGACTAGCGGGGGGGGCTCCTACAATGAGCAGTTCTTC,CATRGTSGGGSYNEQFF
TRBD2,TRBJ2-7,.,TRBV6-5,TGTGCCAGCAGTTACTCGACTAGCGGGCGACACGAGCAGTACTTC,CASSYSTSGRHEQYF
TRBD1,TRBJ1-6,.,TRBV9,TGTGCCAGCAGCGTGGAGGGACAGGGGGCCGGGGGTTCACCCCTCCACTTT,CASSVEGQGAGGSPLHF
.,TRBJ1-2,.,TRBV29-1,TGCAGCGTTGATCTCGGGCTCGGCGGGCAGAACTATGGCTACACCTTC,CSVDLGLGGQNYGYTF
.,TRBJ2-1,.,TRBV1,TGCACCAGTACGCGGGGGGGAGAATACAATGAGCAGTTCTTC,CTSTRGGEYNEQFF
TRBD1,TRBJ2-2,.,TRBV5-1,TGCGCCAGCAGTCCGGACAGGGGGCTAAGCGGGGAGCTGTTTTTT,CASSPDRGLSGELFF
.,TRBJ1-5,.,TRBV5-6,TGTGCCAGCAGCTTGTTTCCTTCGAGCAATCAGCCCCAGCATTTT,CASSLFPSSNQPQHF
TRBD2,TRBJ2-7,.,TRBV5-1,TGCGCCAGCAGCTTGGCCCGGGGGGGGCCGCCGGAGCAGTACTTC,CASSLARGGPPEQYF
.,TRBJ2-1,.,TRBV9,TGTGCCAGCAGCTCCACAGGGAATTACTACAATGAGCAGTTCTTC,CASSSTGNYYNEQFF
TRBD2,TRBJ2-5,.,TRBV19,TGTGCCAGTAGTACGAATATAGCGGGGGGGCGGGAGACCCAGTACTTC,CASSTNIAGGRETQYF
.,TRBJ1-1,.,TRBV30,TGTGCCCATATTGGATGGGGAGCTCGGAACACTGAAGCTTTCTTT,CAHIGWGARNTEAFF
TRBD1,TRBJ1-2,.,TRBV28,TGTGCCAGCAGTCCGCCCACAGGGGGCGCGGTCAACTATGGCTACACCTTC,CASSPPTGGAVNYGYTF
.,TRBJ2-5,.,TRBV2,TGTGCCAGCAGTTTACAGGGTGGCGGGGAGACCCAGTACTTC,CASSLQGGGETQYF
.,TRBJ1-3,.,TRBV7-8,TGTGCCAGCAGCTTCCCACCGAGGGGAAACACCATATATTTT,CASSFPPRGNTIYF
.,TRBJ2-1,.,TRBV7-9,TGTGCCAGCAGCGAGCGGGTGGTCTACAATGAGCAGTTCTTC,CASSERVVYNEQFF
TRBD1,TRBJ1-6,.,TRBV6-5,TGTGCCAGCAGTTACGGACAGGAAGCATCACCCCTCCACTTT,CASSYGQEASPLHF
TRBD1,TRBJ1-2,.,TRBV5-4,TGTGCCAGCAGCTTAGGGGACAGGGGGGTAGCTGGCTACACCTTC,CASSLGDRGVAGYTF
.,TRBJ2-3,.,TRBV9,TGTGCCAGCAGCGCCACTTCCGGGATCGGAGCAGATACGCAGTATTTT,CASSATSGIGADTQYF
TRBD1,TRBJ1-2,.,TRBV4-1,TGCGCCAGCAGCCCGGGACAGGGATTCATGGGCTACACCTTC,CASSPGQGFMGYTF
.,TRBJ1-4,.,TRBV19,TGTGCCAGTAGTATCGCCCGGGCAACTAATGAAAAACTGTTTTTT,CASSIARATNEKLFF
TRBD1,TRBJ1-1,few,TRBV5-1,TGCGCCAGCAGCTTCCAGGGGGCTCCTTCTCCGGTGGCTTTCTTT,CASSFQGAPSPVAFF
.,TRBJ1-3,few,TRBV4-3,TGCGCCAGCAGCCAAACACCCGTCTCTGGAAACACCATATATTTT,CASSQTPVSGNTIYF
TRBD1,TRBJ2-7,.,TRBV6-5,TGTGCCAGCAGTTATGTCGTTACAGGGGAAACCTACGAGCAGTACTTC,CASSYVVTGETYEQYF
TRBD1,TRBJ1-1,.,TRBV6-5,TGTGCCAGCAGTCTCAGGGGGCTTCACGGGACTGAAGCTTTCTTT,CASSLRGLHGTEAFF
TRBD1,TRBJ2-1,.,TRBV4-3,TGCGCCAGCAGCTTATTGGGGACAGGGGGCAGGAGAAATGAGCAGTTCTTC,CASSLLGTGGRRNEQFF
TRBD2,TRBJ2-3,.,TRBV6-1,TGTGCCAGCAGGGGGGGGTCGGCAGATACGCAGTATTTT,CASRGGSADTQYF
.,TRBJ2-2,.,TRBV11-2,TGTGCCAGCAGCTTAAAAGGGGGCTCGGGGGCAAACACCGGGGAGCTGTTTTTT,CASSLKGGSGANTGELFF
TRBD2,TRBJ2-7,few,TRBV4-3,TGCGCCAGCAGCCAAGTAACTAGCGAGGCCTACGAGCAGTACTTC,CASSQVTSEAYEQYF
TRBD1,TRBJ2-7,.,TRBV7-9,TGTGCCAGCAGCCAAGCTAACAGGGGTTCCTACGAGCAGTACTTC,CASSQANRGSYEQYF
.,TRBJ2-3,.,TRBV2,TGTGCCAGCAGCCCCAGGACTAGCACAGATACGCAGTATTTT,CASSPRTSTDTQYF
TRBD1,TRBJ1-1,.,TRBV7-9,TGTTCCAGCAGCTGGGCGGGACAGGGAGCTTTCTTT,CSSSWAGQGAFF
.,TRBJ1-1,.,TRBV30,TGTGCCTGGAGCCAAAACAGAGTTGAAGCTTTCTTT,CAWSQNRVEAFF
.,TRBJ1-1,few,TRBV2,TGTGCCAGCAGTGAATTAGAGGACACTGAAGCTTTCTTT,CASSELEDTEAFF
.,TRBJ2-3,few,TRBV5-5,TGTGCCAGCAGCTTCGGCACAGATACGCAGTATTTT,CASSFGTDTQYF
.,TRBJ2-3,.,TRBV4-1,TGCGCCAGCAGCCAAGGTACAATTAGCACAGATACGCAGTATTTT,CASSQGTISTDTQYF
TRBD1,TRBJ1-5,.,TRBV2,TGTGCCAGCGAAAGGGACAGCGATCAGCCCCAGCATTTT,CASERDSDQPQHF
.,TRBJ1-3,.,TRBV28,TGTGCCAGCGCAAGGACACCCTCTGGAAACACCATATATTTT,CASARTPSGNTIYF
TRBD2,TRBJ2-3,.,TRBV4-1,TGCGCCAGCAGCCAAGAATGGGGGGGGGTGGGTACGCAGTATTTT,CASSQEWGGVGTQYF
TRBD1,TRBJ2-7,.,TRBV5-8,TGTGCCAGCAGTAATGACAGGGGCAACTACGAGCAGTACTTC,CASSNDRGNYEQYF
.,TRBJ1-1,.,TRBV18,TGTGCCAGTCACAGGGATATGAACACTGAAGCTTTCTTT,CASHRDMNTEAFF
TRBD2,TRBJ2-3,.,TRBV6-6,TGTGCCAGCAGTTACCGGGAGGTTATGGAAACAGATACGCAGTATTTT,CASSYREVMETDTQYF
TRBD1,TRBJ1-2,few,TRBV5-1,TGCGCCAGCAGCCCGGGACAGGCCCCTAACTATGGCTACACCTTC,CASSPGQAPNYGYTF
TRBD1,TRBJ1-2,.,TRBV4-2,TGTGCCAGCAGCCAAGAAAGGAGGGACAGAGCCTATGGCTACACCTTC,CASSQERRDRAYGYTF
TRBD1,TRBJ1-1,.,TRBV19,TGTGCCAGTAGTGTCGGGACAGGTTTCACTGAAGCTTTCTTT,CASSVGTGFTEAFF
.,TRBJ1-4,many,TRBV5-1,TGCGCCAGCAGCTTGGAGGGCGACAGTTCAACTAATGAAAAACTGTTTTTT,CASSLEGDSSTNEKLFF